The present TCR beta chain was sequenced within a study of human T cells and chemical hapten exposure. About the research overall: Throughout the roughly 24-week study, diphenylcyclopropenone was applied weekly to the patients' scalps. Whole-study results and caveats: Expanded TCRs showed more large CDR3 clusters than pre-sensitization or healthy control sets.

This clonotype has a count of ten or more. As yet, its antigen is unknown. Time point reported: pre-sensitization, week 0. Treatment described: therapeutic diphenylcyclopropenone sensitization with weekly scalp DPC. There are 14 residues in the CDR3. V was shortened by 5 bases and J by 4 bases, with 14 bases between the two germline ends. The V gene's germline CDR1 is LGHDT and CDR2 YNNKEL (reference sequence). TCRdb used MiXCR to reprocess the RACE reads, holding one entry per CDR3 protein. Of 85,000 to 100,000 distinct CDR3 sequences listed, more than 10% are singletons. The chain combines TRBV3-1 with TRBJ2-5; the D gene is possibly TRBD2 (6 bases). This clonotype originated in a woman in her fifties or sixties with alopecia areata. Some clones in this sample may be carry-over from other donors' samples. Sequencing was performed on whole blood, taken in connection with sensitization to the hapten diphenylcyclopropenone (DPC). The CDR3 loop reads CASSYMGLPETQYF. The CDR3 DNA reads TGTGCCAGCAGCTATATGGGACTCCCAGAGACCCAGTACTTC.